This T cell receptor beta chain is from a study of PD-L1 blockade in urothelial cancer. Study information: In the mid-2010s, patients got going on atezolizumab, taking 1,200 mg intravenously every 3 weeks.

Time point noted: pretreatment peripheral blood. Profiled with immunoSEQ multiplex PCR; TCRdb holds only in-frame clones, not every one. The sample yields roughly 50,000 clones, approximately 72% seen once. The V end lost 4 bases, the J end lost 0 bases, and 12 bases lay between the germline ends. CDR1 and CDR2 from the germline V gene are GTSNPN and SVGIG (reference sequence). This CDR3 contains 14 residues. This clonotype was sampled from a man aged 70 or older with urothelial cancer. The chain recombines TRBV30 with TRBJ1-2; D perhaps matches TRBD1 (6 bases). This specimen was PBMCs, taken around atezolizumab (anti-PD-L1) treatment. The DNA for the CDR3 is TGTGCCTGGACCGTCCCAGGGGCTAACTATGGCTACACCTTC. Its translation: CAWTVPGANYGYTF.